A single sample is the source of the 25 T cell receptor beta chains below, sequenced in a study of T cells after yellow fever vaccination. TCRdb ran MiXCR on the 5' RACE reads and lists one entry per CDR3 protein. Among about 170,000 distinct CDR3 sequences listed, approximately 10% were seen once. Sample: CD8+ T cells sorted from PBMCs, taken 15 days after the yellow fever booster vaccination. These TCRs come from a man younger than 35 who received the YFV17D yellow fever vaccine.

The sample holds a few counts of this clonotype. This sequence joins TRBV11-2 and TRBJ2-1; D unresolved. Germline CDR1 and CDR2: SGHAT and FQNNGV. The CDR3 spans 15 residues. The V and J ends lost 3 bases and 10 bases respectively, with 19 bases between them. CDR3 sequence: CASSLTYSNPPEQFF. The CDR3 DNA reads TGTGCCAGCAGCTTGACGTACTCTAATCCTCCAGAGCAGTTCTTC.

The V and J genes are TRBV9 and TRBJ1-1, with D unresolved. Germline-derived CDR1 and CDR2 are SGDLS and YYNGEE. This CDR3 is built from 12 residues. The V gene lost 4 bases and the J gene lost 11 bases, with 15 bases spanning the gap. Written as DNA, the CDR3 is TGTGCCAGCAGCCCAGAAGACATTGGGGCTTTCTTT. Translated, it gives CASSPEDIGAFF.

This clonotype was detected only a few times. This chain uses TRBV6-6 with TRBJ2-1; D gene ambiguous. With 6 bases removed from V and 8 bases from J, the gap between germline ends came to 14 bases. This CDR3 region has 13 residues. CDR1 and CDR2 (germline): MNHNY, SVGAGI (reference sequence). CDR3 sequence reads: CASSPAGLYEQFF. CDR3 nucleotides: TGTGCCAGCAGCCCGGCCGGGCTGTATGAGCAGTTCTTC.

This sequence joins TRBV6-5 and TRBJ1-2; D ambiguous. V was cut by 2 bases and J by 2 bases, with 6 bases left in between. The germline gives CDR1 MNHEY, CDR2 SVGAGI. The CDR3 is made up of 13 amino acids. CDR3 protein: CASSYGINYGYTF. The CDR3 coding sequence is TGTGCCAGCAGTTACGGGATAAACTATGGCTACACCTTC.

The chain combines TRBV27 with TRBJ1-2; perhaps TRBD1 as D (5 bases). Germline V gives CDR1 MNHEY, CDR2 SMNVEV (reference sequence). CDR3 length equals 15 residues. The germline V and J ends were trimmed by 1 base and 1 base, with 10 bases remaining between them. In nucleotides, the CDR3 is TGTGCCAGCAGTTTATGGCCGGGGGATAACTATGGCTACACCTTC. Translation: CASSLWPGDNYGYTF.

CDR3 nucleotide sequence: TGTGCCACCAGTGACAACTCCCGGCCCCTGACAGCCGAAGGTCAGACCCAGTACTTC. This translates into CATSDNSRPLTAEGQTQYF. This chain connects TRBV24-1 to TRBJ2-5, with D maybe TRBD1 (5 bases). The CDR3 runs 19 residues. Germline CDR1 reads KGHDR; CDR2 reads SFDVKD. V was pared by 4 bases and J by 6 bases, with 29 bases between.

This chain joins TRBV7-3 and TRBJ1-1, with D tentatively TRBD1 (6 bases). Germline lookup yields CDR1 SGHTA and CDR2 FQGTGA. V shed 5 bases and J shed 3 bases, with 10 bases lying between them. The CDR3 spans 13 residues. The CDR3 bases are TGTGCCAGCAGCCGCAGGGGTCACACTGAAGCTTTCTTT. It encodes CASSRRGHTEAFF.

This clonotype was recorded a few times. The chain employs TRBV20-1 and TRBJ2-1; D tentatively fits TRBD1 or TRBD2 (5 bases each). Between the trimmed V and J ends, which lost 0 bases and 0 bases, there was a span of 12 bases. CDR3 length: 16 residues. Looked up from germline, CDR1 is DFQATT and CDR2 is SNEGSKA (reference sequence). The CDR3 DNA reads TGCAGTGCTAGAGATAGGGACGACGGCTCCTACAATGAGCAGTTCTTC. This translates into CSARDRDDGSYNEQFF.

The CDR3 coding sequence is TGTGCCAGCAGCGTAGGGGACTTTAACACTGAAGCTTTCTTT. This codes for CASSVGDFNTEAFF. The chain is built from TRBV9 and TRBJ1-1; D perhaps matches TRBD1 (5 bases). V lost 0 bases to trimming and J lost 2 bases, with 8 bases between them. This CDR3 comprises 14 residues. Per the germline V gene, CDR1 is SGDLS and CDR2 is YYNGEE.

The table lists this clonotype with a few counts. The CDR3 spells CASSFGTGKSDTGELFF. Here the CDR3 DNA reads TGCGCCAGCAGCTTCGGGACCGGGAAGAGTGATACCGGGGAGCTGTTTTTT. This chain connects TRBV4-3 to TRBJ2-2, with D perhaps assigned TRBD1 or TRBD2 (5 bases each). Germline V gene sequence: CDR1 LGHNA, CDR2 YSLEER. CDR3 length: 17 residues. Deletions cut 5 bases from V and 5 bases from J, with 21 bases between.

This chain connects TRBV4-1 to TRBJ2-1, with D possibly TRBD1 on 5 matching bases. Trimming stripped 3 bases from V and 2 bases from J, with 11 bases between. Germline values: CDR1 MGHRA, CDR2 YSYEKL. This CDR3 is 15 amino acids long. The CDR3 is CASSQVLGPYNEQFF. The CDR3, as DNA: TGCGCCAGCAGCCAGGTTCTGGGGCCCTACAATGAGCAGTTCTTC.

J is TRBJ1-5 and V is TRBV15; D is unclear. Germline CDR1 and CDR2: LNHNV and YYDKDF (reference sequence). Trimming left V 0 bases short and J 6 bases short, with 9 bases between. The CDR3 is made up of 14 amino acids. The CDR3 DNA follows: TGTGCCACCAGCAGAGAAAAAACGCGTCAGCCCCAGCATTTT. It codes for CATSREKTRQPQHF.

This clonotype has just a few counts. The genes are TRBV4-1 and TRBJ2-1, with TRBD2 as a possible D gene (6 bases). Deletions cut 0 bases from V and 6 bases from J, with 18 bases between. CDR1 is MGHRA, CDR2 YSYEKL, per germline. The CDR3 runs 17 residues. The CDR3 protein is CASSQETVFGTSNEQFF. The DNA for the CDR3 is TGCGCCAGCAGCCAAGAAACTGTCTTTGGGACTTCCAATGAGCAGTTCTTC.

This clonotype was counted a few times. The V and J genes are TRBV10-2 and TRBJ1-2, with D hard to call. The germline V and J ends were trimmed by 1 base and 8 bases, with 14 bases remaining between them. The CDR3 contains 14 residues. Germline values: CDR1 WSHSY, CDR2 SAAADI. The CDR3 spells CASSEWKVPQGYTF. The CDR3 DNA follows: TGCGCCAGCAGTGAGTGGAAAGTCCCACAGGGCTACACCTTC.

This clonotype was counted ten times or more. V gene TRBV29-1 combines with J gene TRBJ1-1, with unresolved D. The V gene's germline CDR1 is SQVTM and CDR2 ANQGSEA. Trimming cost V 4 bases and J 0 bases, with 6 bases left between them. This CDR3 is 12 amino acids long. The CDR3 bases are TGCAGCGTTGGTAGGATGAACACTGAAGCTTTCTTT. It is translated as CSVGRMNTEAFF.

This clonotype was detected ten times or more. The CDR3 sequence is CASSHGGARLYEQYV. CDR3 nucleotides: TGTGCCAGCAGCCACGGGGGGGCTCGCCTCTACGAGCAGTACGTC. The chain links TRBV3-1 to TRBJ2-7; 8 nucleotides align to TRBD2. The CDR3 sequence is 15 residues long. After removal of 3 bases from V and 3 bases from J, the junction contained 7 bases not matched to a gene. Germline CDR1 reads LGHDT; CDR2 reads YNNKEL (reference sequence).

The chain joins TRBV12-3 or TRBV12-4 to TRBJ2-7, with TRBD2 as a possible D gene (5 bases). Trimming cost V 8 bases and J 0 bases, with 17 bases left between them. The CDR3 is 15 residues long. Here the CDR3 reads CASGPMGRSSYEQYF. The DNA of the CDR3 is TGTGCCAGCGGGCCGATGGGGAGAAGCTCCTACGAGCAGTACTTC.

Here the CDR3 DNA reads TGTGCCAGCAGTTTAGATTACCTTAACAGGGGGCCCGAAAAAGGAACTGAAGCTTTCTTT. Its protein is CASSLDYLNRGPEKGTEAFF. The chain combines TRBV12-3 or TRBV12-4 with TRBJ1-1; TRBD1 matches 9 bases. With V trimmed by 1 base and J by 5 bases, 20 bases remained unmatched. This CDR3 region has 20 residues.

This clonotype has a handful of counts. This chain connects TRBV4-3 to TRBJ2-1; TRBD1 matches at 9 bases. CDR3 size: 18 residues. Per the germline V gene, CDR1 is LGHNA and CDR2 is YSLEER. The trim removed 0 bases at V and 4 bases at J, leaving 10 bases unmatched. The CDR3 is CASSQERYGTGRYNEQFF. The CDR3 nucleotides are TGCGCCAGCAGCCAAGAACGGTATGGGACAGGGAGATACAATGAGCAGTTCTTC.

This clonotype was observed a few times. The chain recombines TRBV4-1 with TRBJ2-2; D gene ambiguous. V shed 0 bases and J shed 5 bases, with 16 bases lying between them. The CDR3 runs 17 residues. CDR1 MGHRA and CDR2 YSYEKL come from the germline V gene. The CDR3 nucleotides read TGCGCCAGCAGCCAAGATGACCTATCCCCCGATACCGGGGAGCTGTTTTTT. As protein: CASSQDDLSPDTGELFF.

This chain links TRBV19 with TRBJ2-7; 8 bases agree with TRBD2. Germline V gene lookup returns CDR1 LNHDA and CDR2 SQIVND (reference sequence). V dropped 1 base and J dropped 3; count of bases not matched to a gene: 2. This CDR3 is 14 amino acids long. The CDR3 coding sequence is TGTGCCAGTAGTATAGGAAGCGGGAGCTACGAGCAGTACTTC. Translated: CASSIGSGSYEQYF.

There are a few counts of this clonotype. The V and J genes are TRBV27 and TRBJ2-3, with D hard to call. The CDR3 has 16 amino acids. V was trimmed by 5 bases and J by 2 bases, leaving 17 bases between them. Germline values: CDR1 MNHEY, CDR2 SMNVEV (reference sequence). The DNA for the CDR3 is TGTGCCAGCAGTCCACGACCCGATCGGATCACAGATACGCAGTATTTT. It is translated as CASSPRPDRITDTQYF.

The chain employs TRBV6-5 and TRBJ1-1; 8 nucleotides match TRBD1. The CDR3 sequence is 13 residues long. Germline-derived CDR1 and CDR2 are MNHEY and SVGAGI. V shed 5 bases, J shed 5 bases, and the junction held 4 bases outside the gene matches. The CDR3 DNA follows: TGTGCCAGCAGTACAGGGGGAAGGACTGAAGCTTTCTTT. Amino acid sequence: CASSTGGRTEAFF.

This clonotype was detected a few times. This CDR3 reads CASSLTRGLAGEQFF. The CDR3 DNA is TGTGCCAGCAGCCTCACCCGGGGGCTAGCGGGTGAGCAGTTCTTC. The rearrangement uses TRBV4-2 and TRBJ2-1; 8 positions match TRBD2. This CDR3 has 15 residues. With V trimmed by 4 bases and J by 9 bases, 11 bases remained unmatched. Germline lookup yields CDR1 LGHNA and CDR2 YNFKEQ.

This rearrangement joins TRBV6-6 to TRBJ2-1; D is ambiguous. V shed 6 bases and J shed 8 bases, with 8 bases lying between them. Germline assignment: CDR1 MNHNY and CDR2 SVGAGI (reference sequence). The length of the CDR3 is 11 residues. This chain's CDR3 is CASSRVDEQFF. Written as DNA, the CDR3 is TGTGCCAGCAGCCGCGTTGATGAGCAGTTCTTC.